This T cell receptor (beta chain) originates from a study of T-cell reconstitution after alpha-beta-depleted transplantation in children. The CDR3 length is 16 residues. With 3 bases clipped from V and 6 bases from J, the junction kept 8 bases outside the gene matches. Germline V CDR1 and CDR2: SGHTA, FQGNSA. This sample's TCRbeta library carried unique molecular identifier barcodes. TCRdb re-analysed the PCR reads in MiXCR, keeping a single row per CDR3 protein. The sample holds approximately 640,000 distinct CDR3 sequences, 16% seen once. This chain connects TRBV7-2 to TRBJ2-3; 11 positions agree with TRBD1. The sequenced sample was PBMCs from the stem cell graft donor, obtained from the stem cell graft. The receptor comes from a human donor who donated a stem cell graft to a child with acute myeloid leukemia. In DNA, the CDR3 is TGTGCCAGCAGCTTGGCCGGGACAGGGGGGAGGGATACGCAGTATTTT. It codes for CASSLAGTGGRDTQYF.